Shown below are 9 T cell receptor beta chains from a single sample sequenced in a study of identifying expanded T cells in peripheral blood. Data came from immunoSEQ multiplex PCR; TCRdb stores just in-frame clones and leaves some out. The sample comprises about 100,000 clones, roughly 86% of which are singletons, and 3.9% rests with the top ten. The sequenced material came from blood. Receptors originate from a person between 18 and 75 years old in good health.

The genes are TRBV28 and TRBJ2-7; 8 bases fit TRBD1. V dropped 5 bases and J dropped 3; count of bases not matched to a gene: 12. CDR3 length: 16 amino acids. The germline gives CDR1 MDHEN, CDR2 SYDVKM. The DNA of the CDR3 is TGTGCCAGCAGTCGTGGACAGGGTGGGCTTTTCTACGAGCAGTACTTC. Translating gives CASSRGQGGLFYEQYF.

The CDR3 DNA reads TGTGCCTGGACAGTTACCTCCTACAATGAGCAGTTCTTC. Translated: CAWTVTSYNEQFF. The V and J genes are TRBV30 and TRBJ2-1; D gene uncertain. Deletions cut 4 bases from V and 0 bases from J, with 7 bases between. CDR1 is GTSNPN and CDR2 is SVGIG in the germline V gene (reference sequence). This CDR3 comprises 13 residues.

The genes are TRBV28 and TRBJ2-4; 7 bases line up with TRBD1. The length of the CDR3 is 14 residues. Germline CDR1 reads MDHEN; CDR2 reads SYDVKM. The J segment lost 7 bases and the V segment lost 4 bases, leaving 7 bases of the junction unmatched. The CDR3 loop is CASSSGTVWNIQYF. CDR3 nucleotide sequence: TGTGCCAGCAGTTCCGGGACAGTGTGGAACATTCAGTACTTC. The whole variable domain, filled in from reference TRBV28 and TRBJ2-4, reads DVKVTQSSRYLVKRTGEKVFLECVQDMDHENMFWYRQDPGLGLRLIYFSYDVKMKEKGDIPEGYSVSREKKERFSLILESASTNQTSMYLCASSSGTVWNIQYFGAGTRLSVL.

The rearrangement links TRBV5-1 to TRBJ1-5; 9 bases fit TRBD1. Trimming took 4 bases from V and 4 from J; bases not matched to a gene: 3. This CDR3 spans 14 amino acids. The V gene's germline CDR1 is SGHRS and CDR2 YFSETQ. CDR3 nucleotides: TGCGCCAGCAGCCCCGACAGGGGGAATCAGCCCCAGCATTTT. Amino acids: CASSPDRGNQPQHF.

The rearrangement joins TRBV4-3 to TRBJ2-1; 8 nucleotides align to TRBD2. Germline V gene data show CDR1 as LGHNA and CDR2 as YSLEER. The CDR3 has 17 residues. The V and J ends lost 0 bases and 7 bases, in that order; junction bases with no gene match: 11. CDR3 sequence reads: CASSQDPPSGSRNEQFF. Written as DNA, the CDR3 is TGCGCCAGCAGCCAAGATCCCCCCAGCGGGAGTCGGAATGAGCAGTTCTTC.

This clone was counted a single time. The V call is TRBV4-2, the J call TRBJ1-1, with 7 bases identical to TRBD1. Germline values: CDR1 LGHNA, CDR2 YNFKEQ. There are 17 residues in the CDR3. V trimming: 4 bases; J trimming: 2 bases; junction bases outside the gene matches: 13. CDR3 region: CASSPLFHRQGNTEAFF. DNA of the CDR3: TGTGCCAGCAGCCCCTTATTCCACAGACAGGGTAACACTGAAGCTTTCTTT.

The V and J genes are TRBV4-2 and TRBJ2-1, with D possibly being TRBD2 (6 bases). Between the trimmed V and J ends, which lost 4 bases and 8 bases, there was a span of 24 bases. The CDR3 spans 17 residues. Germline V lookup: CDR1 LGHNA, CDR2 YNFKEQ. Written as DNA, the CDR3 is TGTGCCAGCAGCCGCACCGCAGGCGGGGACGGGCAGGATGAGCAGTTCTTC. Protein sequence: CASSRTAGGDGQDEQFF.

The J gene is TRBJ1-5, the V gene TRBV2; the match to TRBD1 covers 12 bases. Germline V lookup: CDR1 SNHLY, CDR2 FYNNEI. The CDR3 totals 14 residues. Trimming removed 7 bases from V and 6 bases from J; junction bases left unmatched: 4. The CDR3 nucleotides read TGTGCCAGCACCGGGACAGGGGGCGTTCAGCCCCAGCATTTT. It yields the protein CASTGTGGVQPQHF.

The V call is TRBV6-4, the J call TRBJ2-5; 11 bases line up with TRBD2. This CDR3 is 15 amino acids long. The V segment lost 4 bases and the J segment 2 bases; nucleotides outside the gene matches: 3. Germline CDR1 MRHNA, CDR2 SNTAGT. CDR3 loop: CASSALAGEQETQYF. DNA for the CDR3: TGTGCCAGCAGTGCACTAGCGGGAGAACAAGAGACCCAGTACTTC.